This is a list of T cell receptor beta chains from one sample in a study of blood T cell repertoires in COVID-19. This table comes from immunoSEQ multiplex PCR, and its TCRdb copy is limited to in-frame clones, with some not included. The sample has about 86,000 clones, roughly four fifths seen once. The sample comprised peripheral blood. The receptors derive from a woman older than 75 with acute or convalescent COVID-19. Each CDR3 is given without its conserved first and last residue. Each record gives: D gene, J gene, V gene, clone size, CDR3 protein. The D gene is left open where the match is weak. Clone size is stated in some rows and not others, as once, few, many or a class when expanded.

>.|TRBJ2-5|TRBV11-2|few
ASSFEGETQY
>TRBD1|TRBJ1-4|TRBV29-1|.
SVDRRGPGEKLF
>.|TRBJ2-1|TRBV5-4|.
ASRLGTPESSYNEQF
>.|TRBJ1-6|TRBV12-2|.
ASRLPGQGSYNSPLH
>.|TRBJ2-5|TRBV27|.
ASSLMGGKWETQY
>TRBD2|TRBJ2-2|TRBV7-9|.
ASTPSGGANTGELF
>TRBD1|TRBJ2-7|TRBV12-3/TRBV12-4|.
ASRTTGSYEQY
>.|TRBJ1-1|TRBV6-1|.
ASSEAQGRTEAF
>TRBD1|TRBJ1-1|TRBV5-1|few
ASSKDRGQFTTEAF
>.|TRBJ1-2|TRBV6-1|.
ASSEIRQSGYT
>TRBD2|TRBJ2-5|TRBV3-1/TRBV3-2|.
ASSRSGIQETQY
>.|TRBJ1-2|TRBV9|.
ASSVGQNYGYT
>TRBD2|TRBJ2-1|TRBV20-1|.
SASERGLLRTYNEQF
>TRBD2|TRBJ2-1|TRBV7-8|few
ASSLTGLAGAEQF
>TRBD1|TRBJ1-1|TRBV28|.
ASSQGTGHNLGAF